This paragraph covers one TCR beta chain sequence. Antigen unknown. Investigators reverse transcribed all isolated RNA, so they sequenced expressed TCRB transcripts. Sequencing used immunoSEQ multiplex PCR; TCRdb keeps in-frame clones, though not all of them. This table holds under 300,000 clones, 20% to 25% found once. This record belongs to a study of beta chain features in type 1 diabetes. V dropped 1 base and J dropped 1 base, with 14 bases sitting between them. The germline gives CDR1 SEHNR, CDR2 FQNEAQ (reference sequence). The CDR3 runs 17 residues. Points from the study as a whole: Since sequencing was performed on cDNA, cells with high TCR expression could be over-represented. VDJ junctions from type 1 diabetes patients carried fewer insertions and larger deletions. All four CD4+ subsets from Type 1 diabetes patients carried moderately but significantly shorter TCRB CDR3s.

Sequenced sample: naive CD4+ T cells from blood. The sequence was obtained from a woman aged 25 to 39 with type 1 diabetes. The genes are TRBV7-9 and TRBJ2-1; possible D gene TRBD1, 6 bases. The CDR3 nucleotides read TGTGCCAGCAGCTTAGTCGCACAGGGTGCATCCTACAATGAGCAGTTCTTC. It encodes CASSLVAQGASYNEQFF.